This note documents a single T cell receptor (beta chain) sequence. The antigen remains unidentified. Trimming removed 2 bases from V and 4 bases from J; junction bases left unmatched: 4. CDR1 is MNHNY, CDR2 SVGAGI, per germline (reference sequence). The CDR3 has 15 amino acids. The data stem from a study of radiotherapy plus CTLA-4 blockade in lung cancer. Background on the study: Disease control was achieved by over 25% of patients, and objective responses by 18%.

Assay: immunoSEQ multiplex PCR; the TCRdb copy retains only in-frame clones and omits some. The table records 90,000 or so clones, roughly 85% of them present only once. Treatment of patients with chemo-refractory metastatic non-small-cell lung cancer consisted of focal radiation plus CTLA-4 blockade with ipilimumab. The study, taken as a whole, reports: Clones derived from tumor TCRs expanded in blood after radiotherapy plus ipilimumab.

The chain is built from TRBV6-6 and TRBJ2-5; 10 bases agree with TRBD2. This material consisted of peripheral blood, taken from a patient treated with radiotherapy plus ipilimumab. The receptor comes from a human donor with non-small cell lung cancer who had stable disease on radiotherapy plus ipilimumab. The DNA for the CDR3 is TGTGCCAGCAGTTACGACGTAGCGGGAGGAGAGACCCAGTACTTC. It yields the protein CASSYDVAGGETQYF.